This TCR beta chain stems from a study of liver allograft versus peripheral blood T cells. The wider study: The authors compared T cell receptor repertoires in transplanted livers with recipients' peripheral blood repertoires.

Study-wide findings and caveats: Reported data describe T cell receptor repertoires within liver allografts as differing from those in peripheral blood.

Each CDR3 protein gets one entry after TCRdb re-called the reads with MiXCR. In the table there are about 9,500 distinct CDR3 sequences, about 18% of which are singletons. This clonotype is judged medium-sized. Antigen unknown. Germline V CDR1 and CDR2: SQVTM, ANQGSEA. With 4 bases removed from V and 4 bases from J, the gap between germline ends came to 11 bases. The CDR3 runs to 13 residues. The V call is TRBV29-1, the J call TRBJ1-5, with D unclear. The receptor was isolated from a human patient who had a liver transplant. Some T cells may be the graft donor's. Written as DNA, the CDR3 is TGCAGCGTTGTTTGGCAGCCTAATCAGCCCCAGCATTTT. It translates to CSVVWQPNQPQHF. Looking up the rest from reference TRBV29-1 and TRBJ1-5 gives the full variable domain: SAVISQKPSRDICQRGTSLTIQCQVDSQVTMMFWYRQQPGQSLTLIATANQGSEATYESGFVIDKFPISRPNLTFSTLTVSNMSPEDSSIYLCSVVWQPNQPQHFGDGTRLSIL.